This T cell receptor beta chain was recorded in a study of regulatory T cells in long-lasting Graves disease. Overall study results and limits: The study found lower TCR diversity in persistent Graves' patients than in newly diagnosed ones.

Turning to this clonotype: Its specificity is not known. This may be a read error, as it is one base from a much larger clone.

iRepertoire HTBI primers and Arm-PCR of CDR3 regions built TCR beta libraries. TCRdb ran MiXCR on the multiplex PCR reads and lists one entry per CDR3 protein. The repertoire holds about 420,000 distinct CDR3 sequences, about a sixth seen once, with 23% in the top ten. V was pared by 4 bases and J by 4 bases, with 11 bases between. CDR3 length: 14 residues. Germline V CDR1 and CDR2: MNHEY, SVGAGI. The time point was: newly diagnosed GD, antithyroid drugs for less than 3 months. PBMCs provided the RNA from which the TCR library was made. The sample was also reused in another study, on T cells in Graves' hyperthyroidism and ophthalmopathy. From that study: First-round RT-PCR of the TCR CDR3 relied on the HTBI primer set.

The sample consisted of peripheral blood mononuclear cells (PBMCs), taken at new diagnosis, from a patient treated with antithyroid drugs. This chain uses TRBV6-5 with TRBJ2-1; D is undetermined. This receptor was identified in a woman younger than 30 with Graves disease. The CDR3 region has the DNA TGTGCCAGCAGTTGCTCGTTGGGTTACAATGAGCAGTTCTTC. Its translation is CASSCSLGYNEQFF.